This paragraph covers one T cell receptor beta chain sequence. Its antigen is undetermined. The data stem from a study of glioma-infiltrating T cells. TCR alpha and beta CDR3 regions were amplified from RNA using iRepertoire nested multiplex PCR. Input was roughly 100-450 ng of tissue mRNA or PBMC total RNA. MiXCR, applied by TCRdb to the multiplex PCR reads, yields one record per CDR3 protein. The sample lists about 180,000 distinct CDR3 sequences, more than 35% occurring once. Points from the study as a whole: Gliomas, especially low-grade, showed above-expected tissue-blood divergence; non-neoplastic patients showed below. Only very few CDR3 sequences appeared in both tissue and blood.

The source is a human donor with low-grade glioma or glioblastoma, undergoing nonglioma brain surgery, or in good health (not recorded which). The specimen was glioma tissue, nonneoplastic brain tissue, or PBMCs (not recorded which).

In DNA form, the CDR3 reads TGCGCCAGCAGCTTGGACGGAGGTACGGGGTCCCAGCATTTT. Translated, it gives CASSLDGGTGSQHF. V usage is TRBV5-1 and J usage is TRBJ1-5, with D unresolved. This CDR3 comprises 14 residues. Germline-derived CDR1 and CDR2 are SGHRS and YFSETQ. V was cut by 0 bases and J by 11 bases, with 15 bases left in between.